This T cell receptor (beta chain) derives from a study of blood T cell repertoires in COVID-19. Overall study: Acute-phase and convalescent COVID-19 samples originated in the United States, Italy and Spain. Nucleic acid was either cDNA or gDNA, and it came from T cells, B-cell-depleted T cells, or PBMCs.

The authors' processing: Counts of nucleated cells, estimated from reference gene primer amplification, were obtained. TCRdb's table, derived via immunoSEQ multiplex PCR, lists solely in-frame clones and lacks some. V and J calls and clone size are given by that table; D and trimming were obtained from the DNA. This sample has 200,000 to 250,000 clones, with around 81% found just once. The sample consisted of peripheral blood. This TCR came from a woman in her fifties or sixties with acute or convalescent COVID-19.

CDR3 nucleotides: TGTGCCAGCAGCTTAGTTCCAGGGACTAACTATGGCTACACCTTC. Protein product: CASSLVPGTNYGYTF. V is TRBV7-2 and J is TRBJ1-2; possibly TRBD1 for D (5 bases). V was clipped by 1 base and J by 0 bases, with 9 bases between them. The V gene's germline CDR1 is SGHTA and CDR2 FQGNSA. CDR3 size: 15 residues.